This T cell receptor (beta chain) was profiled in a study of early stage breast cancer tumors. Study context: About 80% of the 16 invasive tumors were ER+, PR+ and HER2-. Study findings and constraints: Compared with adjacent normal breast, tumors showed 2.5 to 3-fold denser, more clonal T cells. Unsorted bulk genomic DNA sequencing lacked pairing and functional marker data.

This clone turned up a few times. The antigen is not known. There are 13 residues in the CDR3. The V gene's germline CDR1 is SNHLY and CDR2 FYNNEI. The trim removed 5 bases at V and 8 bases at J, leaving 7 bases unmatched. Sampling of the adjacent normal breast tissue occurred roughly 1.8-4 cm from the tumor. TCRdb keeps only in-frame clones here, not all; method: immunoSEQ multiplex PCR. The sample includes some 14,000 clones, 84% of them seen just once. The chain is built from TRBV2 and TRBJ1-2, with 8 bases identical to TRBD1. Sequencing was carried out using normal breast tissue next to the tumor. The receptor comes from a person in their twenties or thirties with breast cancer. The CDR3 here is CASSSDRVGGYTF. DNA of the CDR3: TGTGCCAGCAGTTCGGACAGGGTCGGGGGCTACACCTTC.